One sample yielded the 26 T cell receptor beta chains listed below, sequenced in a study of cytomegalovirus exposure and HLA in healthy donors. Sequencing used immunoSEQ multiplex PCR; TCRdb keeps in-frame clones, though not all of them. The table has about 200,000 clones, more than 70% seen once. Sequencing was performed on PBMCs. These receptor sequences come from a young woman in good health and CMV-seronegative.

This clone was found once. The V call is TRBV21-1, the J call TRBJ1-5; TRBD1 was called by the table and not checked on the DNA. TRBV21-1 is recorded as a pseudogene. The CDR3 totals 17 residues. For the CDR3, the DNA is TGTGCCAGCAGCAAGAACAGGCGAGATTATAGCAATCAGCCCCAGCATTTT. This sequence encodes CASSKNRRDYSNQPQHF.

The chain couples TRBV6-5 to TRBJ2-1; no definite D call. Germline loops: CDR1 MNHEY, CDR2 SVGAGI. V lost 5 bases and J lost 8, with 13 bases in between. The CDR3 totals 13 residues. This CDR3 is CASSRASPHEQFF. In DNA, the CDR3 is TGTGCCAGCAGTAGAGCTAGTCCCCATGAGCAGTTCTTC.

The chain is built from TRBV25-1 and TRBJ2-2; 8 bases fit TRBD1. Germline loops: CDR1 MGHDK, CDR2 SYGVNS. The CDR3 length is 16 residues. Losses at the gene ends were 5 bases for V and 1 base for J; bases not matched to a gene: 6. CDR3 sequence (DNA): TGTGCCAGCAGTTCCCTTGGGACAGGGAACACCGGGGAGCTGTTTTTT. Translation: CASSSLGTGNTGELFF.

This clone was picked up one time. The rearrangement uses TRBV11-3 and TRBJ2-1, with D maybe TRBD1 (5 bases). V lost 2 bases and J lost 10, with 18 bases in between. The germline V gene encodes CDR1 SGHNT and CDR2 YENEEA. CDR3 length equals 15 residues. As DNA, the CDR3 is TGTGCCAGCAGCTTACGGCAGGGCCCTAATACCGAGCAGTTCTTC. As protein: CASSLRQGPNTEQFF. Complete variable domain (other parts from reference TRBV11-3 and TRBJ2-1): EAGVVQSPRYKIIEKKQPVAFWCNPISGHNTLYWYLQNLGQGPELLIRYENEEAVDDSQLPKDRFSAERLKGVDSTLKIQPAELGDSAVYLCASSLRQGPNTEQFFGPGTRLTVL.

The CDR3 region has the DNA TGCGCCAGCAGCCCGGAGGGGACTAGCGGGGACACGTACACAGATACGCAGTATTTT. Translating gives CASSPEGTSGDTYTDTQYF. The V gene is TRBV5-1, the J gene TRBJ2-3; 13 bases are a match to TRBD2. This CDR3 region has 19 residues. Germline CDR1 SGHRS, CDR2 YFSETQ. V was clipped by 4 bases and J by 2 bases; unmatched bases: 13.

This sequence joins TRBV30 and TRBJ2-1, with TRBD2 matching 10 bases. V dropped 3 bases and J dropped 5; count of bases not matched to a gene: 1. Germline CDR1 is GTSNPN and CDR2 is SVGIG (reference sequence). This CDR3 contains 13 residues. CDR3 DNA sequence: TGTGCCTGGAGCCTAGCGGGGGACAATGAGCAGTTCTTC. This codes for CAWSLAGDNEQFF.

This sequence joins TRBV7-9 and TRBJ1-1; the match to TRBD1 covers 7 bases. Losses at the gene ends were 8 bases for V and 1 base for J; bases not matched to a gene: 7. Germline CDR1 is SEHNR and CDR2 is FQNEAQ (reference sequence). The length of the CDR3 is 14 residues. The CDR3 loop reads CASSRDSRNTEAFF. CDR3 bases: TGTGCCAGCTCCCGGGACAGTCGGAACACTGAAGCTTTCTTT.

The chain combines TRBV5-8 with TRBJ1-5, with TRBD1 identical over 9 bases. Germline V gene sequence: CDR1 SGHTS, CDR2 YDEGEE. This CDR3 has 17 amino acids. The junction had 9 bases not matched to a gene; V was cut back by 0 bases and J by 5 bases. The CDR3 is CASSLDFGTGRHQPQHF. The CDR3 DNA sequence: TGTGCCAGCAGCTTGGACTTCGGGACAGGGAGGCATCAGCCCCAGCATTTT.

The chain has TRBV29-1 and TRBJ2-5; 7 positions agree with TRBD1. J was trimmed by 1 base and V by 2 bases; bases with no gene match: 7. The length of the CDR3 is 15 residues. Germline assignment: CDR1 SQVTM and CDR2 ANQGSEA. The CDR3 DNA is TGCAGCGTTGAAAGCTCAACAGGGGTCCAAGAGACCCAGTACTTC. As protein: CSVESSTGVQETQYF.

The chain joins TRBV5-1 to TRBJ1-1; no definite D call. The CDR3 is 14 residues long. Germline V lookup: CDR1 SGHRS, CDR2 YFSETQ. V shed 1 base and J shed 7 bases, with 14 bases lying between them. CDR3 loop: CASSLIQAGSEAFF. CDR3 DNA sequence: TGCGCCAGCAGCTTGATTCAGGCTGGGAGTGAAGCTTTCTTT.

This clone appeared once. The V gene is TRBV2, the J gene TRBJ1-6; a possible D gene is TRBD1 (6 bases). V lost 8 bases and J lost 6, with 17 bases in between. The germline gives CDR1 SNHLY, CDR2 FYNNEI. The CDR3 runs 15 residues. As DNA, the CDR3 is TGTGCCAGCGGGGCCCAGGGGAGTTTTAATTCACCCCTCCACTTT. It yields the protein CASGAQGSFNSPLHF.

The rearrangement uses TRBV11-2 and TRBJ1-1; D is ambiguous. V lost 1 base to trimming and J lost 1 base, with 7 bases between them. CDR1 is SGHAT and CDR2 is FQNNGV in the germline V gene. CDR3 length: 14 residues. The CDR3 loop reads CASSLVTGNTEAFF. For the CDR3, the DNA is TGTGCCAGCAGCTTAGTTACGGGGAACACTGAAGCTTTCTTT. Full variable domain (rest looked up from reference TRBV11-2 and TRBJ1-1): EAGVAQSPRYKIIEKRQSVAFWCNPISGHATLYWYQQILGQGPKLLIQFQNNGVVDDSQLPKDRFSAERLKGVDSTLKIQPAKLEDSAVYLCASSLVTGNTEAFFGQGTRLTVV.

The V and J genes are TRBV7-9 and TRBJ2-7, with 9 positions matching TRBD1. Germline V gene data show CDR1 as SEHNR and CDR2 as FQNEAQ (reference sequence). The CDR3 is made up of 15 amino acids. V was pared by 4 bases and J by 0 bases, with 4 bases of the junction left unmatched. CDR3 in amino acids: CASSSGTGNSYEQYF. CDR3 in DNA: TGTGCCAGCAGCTCCGGGACAGGGAACTCCTACGAGCAGTACTTC.

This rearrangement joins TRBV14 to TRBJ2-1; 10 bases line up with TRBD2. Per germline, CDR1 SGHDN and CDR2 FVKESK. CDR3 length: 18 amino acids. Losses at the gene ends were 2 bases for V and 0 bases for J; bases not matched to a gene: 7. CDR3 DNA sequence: TGTGCCAGCAGCCAACCGACTAGCGGGCTTAGCTCCTACAATGAGCAGTTCTTC. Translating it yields CASSQPTSGLSSYNEQFF.

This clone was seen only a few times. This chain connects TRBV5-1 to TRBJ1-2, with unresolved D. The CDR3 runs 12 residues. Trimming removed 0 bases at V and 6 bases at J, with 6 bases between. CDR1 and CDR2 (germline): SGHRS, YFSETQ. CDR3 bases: TGCGCCAGCAGCTTGGTCGGTAATGGCTACACCTTC. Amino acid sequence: CASSLVGNGYTF.

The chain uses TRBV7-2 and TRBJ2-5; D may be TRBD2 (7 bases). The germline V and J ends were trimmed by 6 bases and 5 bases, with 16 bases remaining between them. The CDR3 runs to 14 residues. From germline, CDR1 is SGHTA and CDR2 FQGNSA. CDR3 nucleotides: TGTGCCAGCAGAAGGCCGGGGGGCACGGAGACCCAGTACTTC. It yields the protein CASRRPGGTETQYF.

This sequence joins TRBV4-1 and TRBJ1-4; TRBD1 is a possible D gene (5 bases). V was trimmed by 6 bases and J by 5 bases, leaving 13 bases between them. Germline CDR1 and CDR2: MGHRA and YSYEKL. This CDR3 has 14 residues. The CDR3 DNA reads TGCGCCAGCAGTCCTAAAGGGGTAAATGAAAAACTGTTTTTT. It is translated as CASSPKGVNEKLFF.

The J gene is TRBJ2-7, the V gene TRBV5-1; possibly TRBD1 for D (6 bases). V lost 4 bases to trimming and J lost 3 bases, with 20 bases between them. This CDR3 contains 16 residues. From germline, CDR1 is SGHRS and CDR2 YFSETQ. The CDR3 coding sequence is TGCGCCAGCAGCCCCGCCAAGGGGGAAGGGTACTACGAGCAGTACTTC. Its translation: CASSPAKGEGYYEQYF.

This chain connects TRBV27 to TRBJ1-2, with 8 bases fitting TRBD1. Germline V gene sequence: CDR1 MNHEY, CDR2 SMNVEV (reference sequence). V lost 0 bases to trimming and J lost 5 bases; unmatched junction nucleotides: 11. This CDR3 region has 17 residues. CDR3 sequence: CASSLSFHFGQGYGYTF. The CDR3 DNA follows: TGTGCCAGCAGTTTATCTTTTCATTTCGGACAGGGATATGGCTACACCTTC.

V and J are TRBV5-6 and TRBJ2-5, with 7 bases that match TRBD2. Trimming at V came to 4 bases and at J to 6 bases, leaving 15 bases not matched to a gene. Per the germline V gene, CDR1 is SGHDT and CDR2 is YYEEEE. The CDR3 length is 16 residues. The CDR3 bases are TGTGCCAGCAGCCCTCCGAGAAGCGGGGCGAGAAAGACCCAGTACTTC. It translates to CASSPPRSGARKTQYF.

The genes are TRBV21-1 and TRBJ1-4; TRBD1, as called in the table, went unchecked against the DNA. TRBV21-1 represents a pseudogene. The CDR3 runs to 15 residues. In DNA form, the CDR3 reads TGTGCCAGCAGCAAAGCCGGGACAGGGGTTGAAAAACTGTTTTTT. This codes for CASSKAGTGVEKLFF.

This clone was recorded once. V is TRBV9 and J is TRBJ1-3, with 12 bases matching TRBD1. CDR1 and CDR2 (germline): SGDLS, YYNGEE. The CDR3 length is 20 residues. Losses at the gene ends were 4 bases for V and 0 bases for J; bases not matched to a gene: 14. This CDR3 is CASSLSVGQGAIPSGNTIYF. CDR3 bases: TGTGCCAGCAGCCTTTCAGTGGGACAGGGGGCTATACCCTCTGGAAACACCATATATTTT.

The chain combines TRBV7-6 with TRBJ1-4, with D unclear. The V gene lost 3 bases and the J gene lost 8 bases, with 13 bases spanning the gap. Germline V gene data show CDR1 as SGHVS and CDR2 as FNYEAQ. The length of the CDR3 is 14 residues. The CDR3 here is CASSFALGEEKLFF. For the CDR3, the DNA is TGTGCCAGCAGCTTCGCACTGGGAGAGGAAAAACTGTTTTTT.

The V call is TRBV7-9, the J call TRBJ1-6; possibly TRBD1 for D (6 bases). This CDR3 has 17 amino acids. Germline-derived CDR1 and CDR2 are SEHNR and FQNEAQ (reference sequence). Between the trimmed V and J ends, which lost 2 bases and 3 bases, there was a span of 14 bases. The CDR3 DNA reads TGTGCCAGCAGCTTAAGAATTAGGACAGACTATAATTCACCCCTCCACTTT. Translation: CASSLRIRTDYNSPLHF.

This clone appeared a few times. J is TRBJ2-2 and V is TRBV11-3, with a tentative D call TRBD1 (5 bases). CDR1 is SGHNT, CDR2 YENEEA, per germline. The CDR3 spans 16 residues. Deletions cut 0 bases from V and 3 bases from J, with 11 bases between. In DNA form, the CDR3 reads TGTGCCAGCAGCTTAGACCAGGGCGGACACACCGGGGAGCTGTTTTTT. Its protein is CASSLDQGGHTGELFF. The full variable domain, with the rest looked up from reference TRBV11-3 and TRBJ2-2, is EAGVVQSPRYKIIEKKQPVAFWCNPISGHNTLYWYLQNLGQGPELLIRYENEEAVDDSQLPKDRFSAERLKGVDSTLKIQPAELGDSAVYLCASSLDQGGHTGELFFGEGSRLTVL.

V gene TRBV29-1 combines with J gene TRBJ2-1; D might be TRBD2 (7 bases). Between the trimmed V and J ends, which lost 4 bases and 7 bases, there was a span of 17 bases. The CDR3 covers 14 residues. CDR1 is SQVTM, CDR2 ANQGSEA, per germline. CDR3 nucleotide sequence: TGCAGCGTTGTACTTGCGGGGGCTGATAATGAGCAGTTCTTC. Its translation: CSVVLAGADNEQFF.